The 13 T cell receptor beta chains presented below share a single source sample, sequenced in a study of blood T cell repertoires in COVID-19. Some clones are missing from TCRdb's copy, which holds only in-frame ones; the method was immunoSEQ multiplex PCR. The sample lists fewer than 300,000 clones; 84% were seen once. The sample was peripheral blood. These receptors were obtained from a human donor with COVID-19, enrolled during active disease. The donor label of this sample is uncertain.

The V gene is TRBV7-2, the J gene TRBJ2-3; D is possibly TRBD2 (6 bases). The CDR3 is made up of 15 amino acids. V lost 1 base to trimming and J lost 3 bases, with 11 bases between them. Germline CDR1 reads SGHTA; CDR2 reads FQGNSA. The CDR3, as DNA: TGTGCCAGCAGCTTAGAGCCCAGCGGGACAGATACGCAGTATTTT. Protein product: CASSLEPSGTDTQYF.

This rearrangement joins TRBV6-4 to TRBJ2-1; 8 bases are shared with TRBD2. Germline V gives CDR1 MRHNA, CDR2 SNTAGT. The V and J ends lost 8 bases and 9 bases, in that order; junction bases with no gene match: 9. The CDR3 loop spans 13 amino acids. The CDR3 DNA reads TGTGCCAGCGGGGCGGGACTAGGGGGTGAGCAGTTCTTC. Its protein product is CASGAGLGGEQFF.

This clone appeared once. The V and J genes are TRBV5-1 and TRBJ1-2; 10 bases align to TRBD1. The CDR3 has 15 amino acids. In germline, CDR1 is SGHRS, CDR2 YFSETQ. V trimming: 0 bases; J trimming: 10 bases; junction bases outside the gene matches: 9. The CDR3 is CASSLGPGTGADYTF. DNA for the CDR3: TGCGCCAGCAGCTTGGGCCCCGGGACAGGGGCCGACTACACCTTC.

The chain links TRBV19 to TRBJ1-2, with 7 bases lining up with TRBD1. Germline loops: CDR1 LNHDA, CDR2 SQIVND (reference sequence). J gave up 4 bases and V 5 bases, and 10 bases lay outside the gene matches. The CDR3 loop spans 15 amino acids. CDR3 region: CASSSSTGNPYGYTF. The CDR3 DNA is TGTGCCAGTAGTTCTTCGACAGGGAACCCCTATGGCTACACCTTC.

CDR3 protein: CASGTSGRGEAQETQYF. DNA of the CDR3: TGTGCCAGCGGAACTAGCGGGAGAGGTGAGGCCCAAGAGACCCAGTACTTC. V is TRBV27 and J is TRBJ2-5; TRBD2 matches 11 bases. Trimming removed 8 bases from V and 1 base from J; junction bases left unmatched: 12. Germline-derived CDR1 and CDR2 are MNHEY and SMNVEV (reference sequence). The CDR3 is 17 amino acids.

The J gene is TRBJ1-5, the V gene TRBV28, with D possibly matching TRBD1 (5 bases). The CDR3 length is 14 residues. Germline-derived CDR1 and CDR2 are MDHEN and SYDVKM. Trimming left V 3 bases short and J 8 bases short, with 14 bases between. CDR3 protein: CASSLSGPREPQHF. The CDR3 nucleotides read TGTGCCAGCAGTTTGTCAGGGCCCAGGGAGCCCCAGCATTTT.

The chain has TRBV11-3 and TRBJ1-1, with D maybe TRBD1 (6 bases). The germline gives CDR1 SGHNT, CDR2 YENEEA. This CDR3 contains 14 residues. The V gene lost 5 bases and the J gene lost 3 bases, with 13 bases spanning the gap. CDR3 in amino acids: CASSRREGDTEAFF. CDR3 bases: TGTGCCAGCAGCCGACGGGAGGGGGACACTGAAGCTTTCTTT.

The chain uses TRBV10-3 and TRBJ1-5; D ambiguous. Trimming pared 5 bases from V and 3 bases from J, leaving 8 bases between. This CDR3 has 13 residues. Germline CDR1 is ENHRY and CDR2 is SYGVKD. The CDR3 DNA reads TGTGCCATCAGTCCGGGAACCAATCAGCCCCAGCATTTT. It specifies CAISPGTNQPQHF.

The V call is TRBV19, the J call TRBJ1-5; 11 bases are shared with TRBD1. The trim removed 5 bases at V and 5 bases at J, leaving 5 bases unmatched. CDR1 is LNHDA, CDR2 SQIVND, per germline (reference sequence). This CDR3 region has 15 residues. The CDR3 loop reads CASSPGTGGDQPQHF. The CDR3 DNA follows: TGTGCCAGTAGTCCGGGGACAGGGGGAGATCAGCCCCAGCATTTT.

Here the CDR3 DNA reads TGTGCCAGCAGTTACTTCGGGACAGGGCAAGAGCAGTACTTC. Encoded protein: CASSYFGTGQEQYF. This chain connects TRBV6-2 or TRBV6-3 to TRBJ2-7; TRBD1 matches at 9 bases. Germline CDR1 MNHEY, CDR2 SVGEGT. V was clipped by 1 base and J by 7 bases; unmatched bases: 5. There are 14 residues in the CDR3.

This clone was seen only a few times. The chain has TRBV7-2 and TRBJ2-7, with TRBD2 as a possible D gene (6 bases). The germline V gene encodes CDR1 SGHTA and CDR2 FQGNSA. V lost 0 bases, J lost 0 bases, and 18 bases lay in between. CDR3 size: 18 residues. In DNA form, the CDR3 reads TGTGCCAGCAGCTTAGCGCCGTCCGGGACTTCTGCCTCCTACGAGCAGTACTTC. This gives the protein CASSLAPSGTSASYEQYF.

This clone was recorded a few times. The rearrangement uses TRBV6-5 and TRBJ2-7; weak D call: TRBD2 (6 bases). V shed 8 bases and J shed 4 bases, with 12 bases lying between them. The CDR3 runs to 12 residues. Germline assignment: CDR1 MNHEY and CDR2 SVGAGI. DNA for the CDR3: TGTGCCAGCGCGGCGGGACCTTACGAGCAGTACTTC. Translated, it gives CASAAGPYEQYF.

This rearrangement joins TRBV19 to TRBJ1-2; tentatively, D is TRBD1 (5 bases). This CDR3 is built from 16 residues. Trimming stripped 5 bases from V and 8 bases from J, with 24 bases between. The germline CDR1 and CDR2 sequences are LNHDA and SQIVND (reference sequence). This CDR3 is CASSPPTTTGVRGYTF. The CDR3 nucleotides are TGTGCCAGTAGTCCCCCAACAACAACGGGGGTACGGGGCTACACCTTC.